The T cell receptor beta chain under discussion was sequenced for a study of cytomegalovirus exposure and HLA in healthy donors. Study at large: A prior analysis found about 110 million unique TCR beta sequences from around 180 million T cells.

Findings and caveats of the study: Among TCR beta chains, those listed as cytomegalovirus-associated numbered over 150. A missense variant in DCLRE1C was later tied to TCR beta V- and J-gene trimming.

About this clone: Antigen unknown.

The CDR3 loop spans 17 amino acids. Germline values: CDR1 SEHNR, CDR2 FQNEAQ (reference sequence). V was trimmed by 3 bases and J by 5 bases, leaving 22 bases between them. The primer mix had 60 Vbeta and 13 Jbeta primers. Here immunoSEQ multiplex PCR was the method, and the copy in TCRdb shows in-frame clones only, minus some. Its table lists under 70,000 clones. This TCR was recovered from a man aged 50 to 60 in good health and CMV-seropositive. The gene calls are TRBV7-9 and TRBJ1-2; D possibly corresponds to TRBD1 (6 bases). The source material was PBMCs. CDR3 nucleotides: TGTGCCAGCAGCTTCCACATTTCAATTCATACAGGGTATGGCTACACCTTC. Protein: CASSFHISIHTGYGYTF.